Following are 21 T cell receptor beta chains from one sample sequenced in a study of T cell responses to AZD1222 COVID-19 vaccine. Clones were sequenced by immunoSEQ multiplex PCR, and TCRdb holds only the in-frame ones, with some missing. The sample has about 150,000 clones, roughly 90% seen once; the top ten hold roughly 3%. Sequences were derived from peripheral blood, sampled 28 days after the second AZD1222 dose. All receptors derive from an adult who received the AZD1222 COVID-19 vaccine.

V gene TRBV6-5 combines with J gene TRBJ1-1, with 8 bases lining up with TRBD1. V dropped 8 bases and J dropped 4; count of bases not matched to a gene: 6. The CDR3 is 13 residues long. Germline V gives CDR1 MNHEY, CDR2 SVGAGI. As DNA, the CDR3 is TGTGCCAGCGTTGACAGGGGAAGCACTGAAGCTTTCTTT. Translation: CASVDRGSTEAFF.

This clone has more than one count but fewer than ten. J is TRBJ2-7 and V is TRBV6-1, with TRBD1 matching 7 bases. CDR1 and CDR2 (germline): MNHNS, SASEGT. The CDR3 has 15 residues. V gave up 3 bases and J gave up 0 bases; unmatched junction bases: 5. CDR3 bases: TGTGCCAGCAGTGACCGGGACAGCAGCTCCTACGAGCAGTACTTC. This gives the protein CASSDRDSSSYEQYF.

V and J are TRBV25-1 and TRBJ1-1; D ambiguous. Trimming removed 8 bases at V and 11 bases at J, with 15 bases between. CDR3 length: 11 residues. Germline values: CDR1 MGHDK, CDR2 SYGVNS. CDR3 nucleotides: TGTGCCAGCTCTTTGGATCGTGTCGCTTTCTTT. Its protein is CASSLDRVAFF.

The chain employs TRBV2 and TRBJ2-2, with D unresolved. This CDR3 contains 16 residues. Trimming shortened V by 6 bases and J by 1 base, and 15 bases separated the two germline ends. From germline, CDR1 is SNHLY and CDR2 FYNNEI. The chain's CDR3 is CASSGSLPLNTGELFF. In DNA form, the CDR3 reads TGTGCCAGCAGCGGTTCACTTCCCTTGAACACCGGGGAGCTGTTTTTT.

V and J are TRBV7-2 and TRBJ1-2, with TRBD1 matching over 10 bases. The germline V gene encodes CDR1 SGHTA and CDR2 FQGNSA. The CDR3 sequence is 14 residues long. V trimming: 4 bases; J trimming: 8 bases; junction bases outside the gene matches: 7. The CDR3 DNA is TGTGCCAGCAGCTATTTGACAGGGGGCCGAGGCTACACCTTC. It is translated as CASSYLTGGRGYTF.

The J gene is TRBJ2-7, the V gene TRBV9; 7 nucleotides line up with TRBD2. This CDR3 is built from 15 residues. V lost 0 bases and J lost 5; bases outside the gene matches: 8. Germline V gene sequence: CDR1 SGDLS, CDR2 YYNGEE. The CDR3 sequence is CASSVGGLELDEQYF. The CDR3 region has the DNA TGTGCCAGCAGCGTAGGAGGACTAGAATTAGACGAGCAGTACTTC.

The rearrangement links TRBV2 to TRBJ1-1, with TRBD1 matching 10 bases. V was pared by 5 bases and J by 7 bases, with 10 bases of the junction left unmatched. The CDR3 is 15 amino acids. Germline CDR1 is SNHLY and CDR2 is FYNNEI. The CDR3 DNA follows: TGTGCCAGCAGTCCCGGGACAGGGGCCAATCTTGAAGCTTTCTTT. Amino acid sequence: CASSPGTGANLEAFF.

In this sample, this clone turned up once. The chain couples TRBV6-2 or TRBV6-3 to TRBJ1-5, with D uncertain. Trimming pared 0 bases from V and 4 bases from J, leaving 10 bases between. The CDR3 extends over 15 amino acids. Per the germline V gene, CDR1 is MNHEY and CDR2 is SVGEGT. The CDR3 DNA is TGTGCCAGCAGTTACTCCAACCCTACTAATCAGCCCCAGCATTTT. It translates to CASSYSNPTNQPQHF.

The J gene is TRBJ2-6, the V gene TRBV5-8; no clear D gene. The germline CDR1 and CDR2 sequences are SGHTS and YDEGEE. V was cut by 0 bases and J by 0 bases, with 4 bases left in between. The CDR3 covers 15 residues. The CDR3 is CASSLGHSGANVLTF. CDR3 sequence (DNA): TGTGCCAGCAGCTTGGGTCACTCTGGGGCCAACGTCCTGACTTTC.

DNA of the CDR3: TGTGCCACCGCGTCCGGAGGGTATTCACCCCTCCACTTT. This codes for CATASGGYSPLHF. The chain joins TRBV2 to TRBJ1-6; no clear D. Trimming took 10 bases from V and 8 from J, leaving 15 bases between them. The CDR3 runs to 13 residues. CDR1 is SNHLY, CDR2 FYNNEI, per germline.

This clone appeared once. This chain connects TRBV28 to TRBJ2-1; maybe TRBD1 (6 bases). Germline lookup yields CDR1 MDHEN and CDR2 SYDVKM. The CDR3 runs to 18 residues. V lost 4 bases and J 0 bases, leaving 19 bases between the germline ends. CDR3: CASSSRTQGISSYNEQFF. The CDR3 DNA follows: TGTGCCAGCAGTTCCAGGACACAGGGAATAAGCTCCTACAATGAGCAGTTCTTC. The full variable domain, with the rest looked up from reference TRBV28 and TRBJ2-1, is DVKVTQSSRYLVKRTGEKVFLECVQDMDHENMFWYRQDPGLGLRLIYFSYDVKMKEKGDIPEGYSVSREKKERFSLILESASTNQTSMYLCASSSRTQGISSYNEQFFGPGTRLTVL.

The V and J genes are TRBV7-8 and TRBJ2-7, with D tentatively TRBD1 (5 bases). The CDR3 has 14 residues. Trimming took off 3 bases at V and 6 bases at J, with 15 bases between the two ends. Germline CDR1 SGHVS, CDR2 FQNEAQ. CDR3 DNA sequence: TGTGCCAGCAGCTTGGGGCAGGGCAATGGCGAGCAGTACTTC. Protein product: CASSLGQGNGEQYF.

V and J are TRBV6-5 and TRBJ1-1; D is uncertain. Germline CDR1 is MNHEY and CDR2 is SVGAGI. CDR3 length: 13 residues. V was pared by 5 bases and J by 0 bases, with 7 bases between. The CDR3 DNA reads TGTGCCAGCAGTCTGGGTCTGAACACTGAAGCTTTCTTT. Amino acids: CASSLGLNTEAFF.

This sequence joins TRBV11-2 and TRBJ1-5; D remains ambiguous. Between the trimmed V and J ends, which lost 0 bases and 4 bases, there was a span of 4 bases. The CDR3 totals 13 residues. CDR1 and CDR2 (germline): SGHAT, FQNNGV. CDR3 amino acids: CASSLEENQPQHF. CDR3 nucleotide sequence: TGTGCCAGCAGCTTAGAAGAAAATCAGCCCCAGCATTTT.

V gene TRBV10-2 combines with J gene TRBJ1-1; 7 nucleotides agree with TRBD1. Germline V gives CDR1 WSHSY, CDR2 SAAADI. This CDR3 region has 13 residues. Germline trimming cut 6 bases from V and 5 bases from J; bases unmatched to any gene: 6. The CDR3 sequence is CASSHQQGTEAFF. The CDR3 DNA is TGCGCCAGCAGCCATCAACAGGGGACTGAAGCTTTCTTT.

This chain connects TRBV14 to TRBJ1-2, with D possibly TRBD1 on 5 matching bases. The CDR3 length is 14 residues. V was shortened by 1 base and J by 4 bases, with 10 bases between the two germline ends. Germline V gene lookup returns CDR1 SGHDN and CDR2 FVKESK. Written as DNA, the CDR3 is TGTGCCAGCAGCCAAGTACGGGGGGTCTATGGCTACACCTTC. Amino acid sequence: CASSQVRGVYGYTF.

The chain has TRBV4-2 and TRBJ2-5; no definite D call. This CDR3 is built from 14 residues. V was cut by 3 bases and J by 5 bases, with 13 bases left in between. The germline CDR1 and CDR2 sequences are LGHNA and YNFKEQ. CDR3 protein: CASSQSERWETQYF. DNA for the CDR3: TGTGCCAGCAGCCAGAGCGAGCGTTGGGAGACCCAGTACTTC.

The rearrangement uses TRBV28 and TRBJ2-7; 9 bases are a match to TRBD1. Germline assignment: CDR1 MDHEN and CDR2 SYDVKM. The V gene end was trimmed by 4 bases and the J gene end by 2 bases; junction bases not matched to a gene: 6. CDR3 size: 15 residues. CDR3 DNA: TGTGCCAGCAGTTCACGGGACAGGGTAACCTACGAGCAGTACTTC. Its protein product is CASSSRDRVTYEQYF.

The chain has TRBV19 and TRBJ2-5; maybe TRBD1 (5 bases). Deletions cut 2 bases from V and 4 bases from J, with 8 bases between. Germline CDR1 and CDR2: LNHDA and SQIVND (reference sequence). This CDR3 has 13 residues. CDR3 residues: CASSIPGRETQYF. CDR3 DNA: TGTGCCAGTAGTATACCAGGGCGAGAGACCCAGTACTTC.

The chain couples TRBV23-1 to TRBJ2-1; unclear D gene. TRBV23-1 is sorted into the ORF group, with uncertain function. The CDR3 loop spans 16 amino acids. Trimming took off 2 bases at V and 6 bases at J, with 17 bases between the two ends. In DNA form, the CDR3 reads TGCGCCAGCAGTCAAGACTCCAACCGGACCGTCAATGAGCAGTTCTTC. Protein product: CASSQDSNRTVNEQFF.

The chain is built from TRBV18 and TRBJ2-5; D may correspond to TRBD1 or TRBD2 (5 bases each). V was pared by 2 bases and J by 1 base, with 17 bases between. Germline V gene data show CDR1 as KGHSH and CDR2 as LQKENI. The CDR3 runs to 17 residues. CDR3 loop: CASSPLPFTGTQETQYF. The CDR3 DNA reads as TGTGCCAGCTCACCATTGCCTTTTACCGGGACCCAAGAGACCCAGTACTTC.